This T cell receptor (beta chain) was retrieved from a study of blood T cell repertoires in COVID-19. V lost 4 bases, J lost 9 bases, and 12 bases lay in between. The germline CDR1 and CDR2 sequences are SGHDN and FVKESK. This CDR3 is built from 13 residues. Data came from immunoSEQ multiplex PCR; TCRdb stores just in-frame clones and leaves some out. This sample has about 240,000 clones, with around 81% found just once. Source material: peripheral blood. This clonotype originated in a man aged 25-45 years who had recovered from COVID-19. V is TRBV14 and J is TRBJ2-2, with D possibly TRBD2 on 7 matching bases. DNA of the CDR3: TGTGCCAGCAGCCCCCGGGGGGCCCGGGAGCTGTTTTTT. Translated: CASSPRGARELFF.